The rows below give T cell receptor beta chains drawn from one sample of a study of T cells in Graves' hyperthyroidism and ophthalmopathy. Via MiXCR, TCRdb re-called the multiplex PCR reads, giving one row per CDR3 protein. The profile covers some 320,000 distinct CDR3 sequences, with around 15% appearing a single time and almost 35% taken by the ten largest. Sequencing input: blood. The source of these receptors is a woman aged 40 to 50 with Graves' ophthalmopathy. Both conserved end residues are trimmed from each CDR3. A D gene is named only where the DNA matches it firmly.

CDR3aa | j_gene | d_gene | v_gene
ASRPGELTNEKLF | TRBJ1-4 | . | TRBV5-4
ASSDYRNEQY | TRBJ2-7 | . | TRBV27
ASGPGLAYEQY | TRBJ2-7 | . | TRBV6-1
ASSDPGISYEQY | TRBJ2-7 | . | TRBV19
ASSITGGNEQF | TRBJ2-1 | . | TRBV19
ASSYQVWGELF | TRBJ2-2 | . | TRBV6-9
ATSRGAGVNNEQF | TRBJ2-1 | . | TRBV15
ASSIRDSFGNEQF | TRBJ2-1 | TRBD1 | TRBV5-5
ASSQSPHAPNQPQH | TRBJ1-5 | . | TRBV4-1
ASSREFRRATEAF | TRBJ1-1 | . | TRBV14
AWMPTMITDTQY | TRBJ2-3 | . | TRBV30
ASTTRWGNEKLF | TRBJ1-4 | . | TRBV19
ASSLRGQPFNEKLF | TRBJ1-4 | TRBD1 | TRBV7-2
ASSLEPGGITGELF | TRBJ2-2 | . | TRBV7-9
ASSFPASGSGELF | TRBJ2-2 | TRBD2 | TRBV11-2
ASSLQGFYGYT | TRBJ1-2 | . | TRBV7-7
ASSLGRGRSYNEQF | TRBJ2-1 | . | TRBV11-1
ASSYFHSGAFNYGYT | TRBJ1-2 | . | TRBV6-6
ASSPSGVGNTGELF | TRBJ2-2 | . | TRBV11-2
ASNGKDLRPQH | TRBJ1-5 | . | TRBV28
ASSKTGANEQF | TRBJ2-1 | TRBD1 | TRBV19
ASSVLAGGDTGELF | TRBJ2-2 | TRBD2 | TRBV19
ASSEGMTQPQH | TRBJ1-5 | . | TRBV6-1
ASSVGGINEQF | TRBJ2-1 | . | TRBV5-4
ASSGERTGNYGYT | TRBJ1-2 | TRBD1 | TRBV3-1
ASRNTAGPSYEQY | TRBJ2-7 | . | TRBV6-2/TRBV6-3
ASSITGFTDTQY | TRBJ2-3 | . | TRBV19
ASSRPAGGMNTEAF | TRBJ1-1 | . | TRBV5-4
ASSFSSGALQETQY | TRBJ2-5 | TRBD2 | TRBV6-2/TRBV6-3